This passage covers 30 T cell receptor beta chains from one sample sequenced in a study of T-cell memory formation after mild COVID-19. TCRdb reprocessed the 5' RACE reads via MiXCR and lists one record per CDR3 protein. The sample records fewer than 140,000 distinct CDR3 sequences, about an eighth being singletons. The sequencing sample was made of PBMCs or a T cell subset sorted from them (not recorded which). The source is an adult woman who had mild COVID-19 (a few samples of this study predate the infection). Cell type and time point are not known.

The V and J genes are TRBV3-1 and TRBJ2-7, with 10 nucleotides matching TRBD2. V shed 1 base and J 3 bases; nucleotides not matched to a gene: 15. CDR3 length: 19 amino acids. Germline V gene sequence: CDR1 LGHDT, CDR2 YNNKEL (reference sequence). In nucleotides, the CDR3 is TGTGCCAGCAGCCAAGCGACCCCTCTCCGGGCTAGCGGGAGCTACGAGCAGTACTTC. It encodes CASSQATPLRASGSYEQYF.

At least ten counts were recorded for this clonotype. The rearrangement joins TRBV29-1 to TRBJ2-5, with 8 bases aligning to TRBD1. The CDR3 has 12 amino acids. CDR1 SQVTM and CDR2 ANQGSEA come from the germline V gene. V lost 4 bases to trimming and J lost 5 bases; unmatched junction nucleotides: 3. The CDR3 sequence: CSVAGGLETQYF. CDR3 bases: TGCAGCGTTGCAGGGGGCTTGGAGACCCAGTACTTC.

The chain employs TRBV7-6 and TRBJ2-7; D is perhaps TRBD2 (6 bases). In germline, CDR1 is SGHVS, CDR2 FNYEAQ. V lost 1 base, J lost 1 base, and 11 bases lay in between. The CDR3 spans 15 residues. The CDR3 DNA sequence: TGTGCCAGCAGCTTAGGACTGGAGGGGTCCTACGAGCAGTACTTC. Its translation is CASSLGLEGSYEQYF.

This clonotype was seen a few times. CDR3 bases: TGTGCCAGCAGTGGGATAGGACTAGCGGGAGTTGCCGGGGAGCTGTTTTTT. It specifies CASSGIGLAGVAGELFF. J is TRBJ2-2 and V is TRBV6-1, with 13 bases matching TRBD2. The V and J ends lost 4 bases and 6 bases, in that order; junction bases with no gene match: 8. The CDR3 runs to 17 residues. Germline loops: CDR1 MNHNS, CDR2 SASEGT.

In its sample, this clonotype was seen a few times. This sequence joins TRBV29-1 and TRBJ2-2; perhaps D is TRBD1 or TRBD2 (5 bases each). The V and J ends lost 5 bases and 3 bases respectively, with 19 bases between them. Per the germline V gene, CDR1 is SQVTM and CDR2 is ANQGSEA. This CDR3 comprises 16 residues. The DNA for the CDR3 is TGCAGCGTTACGGGGCTCGTTCGGGGACACACCGGGGAGCTGTTTTTT. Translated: CSVTGLVRGHTGELFF.

The CDR3 nucleotides read TGTGCCAGCCAAGTCAGGGAGACAGATACGCAGTATTTT. It encodes CASQVRETDTQYF. The chain couples TRBV7-9 to TRBJ2-3; D may match TRBD1 or TRBD2 (5 bases each). V was shortened by 8 bases and J by 3 bases, with 12 bases between the two germline ends. The CDR3 covers 13 residues. Per the germline V gene, CDR1 is SEHNR and CDR2 is FQNEAQ (reference sequence).

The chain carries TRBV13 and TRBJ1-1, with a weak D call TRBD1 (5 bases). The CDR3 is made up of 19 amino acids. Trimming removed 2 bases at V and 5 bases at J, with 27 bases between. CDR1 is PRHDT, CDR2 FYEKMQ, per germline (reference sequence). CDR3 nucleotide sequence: TGTGCCAGCAGCTTACCTCCTCGAGGGGATGGTAAGGGTAGGACTGAAGCTTTCTTT. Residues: CASSLPPRGDGKGRTEAFF. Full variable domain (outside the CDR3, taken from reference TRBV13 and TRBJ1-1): AAGVIQSPRHLIKEKRETATLKCYPIPRHDTVYWYQQGPGQDPQFLISFYEKMQSDKGSIPDRFSAQQFSDYHSELNMSSLELGDSALYFCASSLPPRGDGKGRTEAFFGQGTRLTVV.

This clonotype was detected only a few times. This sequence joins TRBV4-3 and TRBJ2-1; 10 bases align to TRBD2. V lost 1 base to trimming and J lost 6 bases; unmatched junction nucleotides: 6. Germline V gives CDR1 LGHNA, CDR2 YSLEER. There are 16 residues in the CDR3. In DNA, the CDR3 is TGCGCCAGCAGCCAAGGTACAGCGGGAGGGCCCAATGAGCAGTTCTTC. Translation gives CASSQGTAGGPNEQFF.

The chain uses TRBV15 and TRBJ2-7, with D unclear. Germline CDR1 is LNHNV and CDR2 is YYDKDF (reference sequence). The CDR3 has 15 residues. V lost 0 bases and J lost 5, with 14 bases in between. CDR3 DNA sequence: TGTGCCACCAGCAGAGACACTGCCCCTGGGGACGAGCAGTACTTC. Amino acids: CATSRDTAPGDEQYF. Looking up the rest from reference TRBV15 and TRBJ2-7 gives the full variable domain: DAMVIQNPRYQVTQFGKPVTLSCSQTLNHNVMYWYQQKSSQAPKLLFHYYDKDFNNEADTPDNFQSRRPNTSFCFLDIRSPGLGDTAMYLCATSRDTAPGDEQYFGPGTRLTVT.

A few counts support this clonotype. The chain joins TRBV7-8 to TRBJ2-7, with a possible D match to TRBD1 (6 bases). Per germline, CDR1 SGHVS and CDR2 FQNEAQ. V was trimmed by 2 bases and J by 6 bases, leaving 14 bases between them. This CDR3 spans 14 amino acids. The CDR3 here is CASSLRGSGVEQYF. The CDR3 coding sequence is TGTGCCAGCAGCTTAAGGGGGAGTGGAGTCGAGCAGTACTTC.

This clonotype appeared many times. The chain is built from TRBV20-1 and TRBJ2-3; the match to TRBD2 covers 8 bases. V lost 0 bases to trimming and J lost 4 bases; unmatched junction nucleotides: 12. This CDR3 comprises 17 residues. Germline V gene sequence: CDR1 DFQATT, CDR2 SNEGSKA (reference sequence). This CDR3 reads CSARDIGGTSNPDTQYF. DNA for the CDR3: TGCAGTGCTAGAGATATAGGGGGGACTAGTAATCCAGATACGCAGTATTTT.

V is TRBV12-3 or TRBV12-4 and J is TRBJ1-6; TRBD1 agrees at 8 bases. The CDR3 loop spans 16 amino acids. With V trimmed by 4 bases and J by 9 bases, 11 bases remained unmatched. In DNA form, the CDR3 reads TGTGCCAGCAGTTCCCCCGGACAGGGCGGTCGTTCACCCCTCCACTTT. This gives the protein CASSSPGQGGRSPLHF.

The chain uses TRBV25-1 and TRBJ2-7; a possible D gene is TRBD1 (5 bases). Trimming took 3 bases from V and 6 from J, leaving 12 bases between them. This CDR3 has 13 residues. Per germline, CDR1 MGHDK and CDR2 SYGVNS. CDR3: CASSDSGHFEQYF. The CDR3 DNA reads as TGTGCCAGCAGTGATTCTGGACATTTCGAGCAGTACTTC.

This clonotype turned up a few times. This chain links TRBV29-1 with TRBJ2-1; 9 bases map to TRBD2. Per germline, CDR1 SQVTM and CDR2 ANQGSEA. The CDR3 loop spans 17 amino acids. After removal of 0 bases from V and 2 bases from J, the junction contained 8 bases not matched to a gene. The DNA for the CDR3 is TGCAGCGTTGAAGATTTCGGCGGGAGGGCCGCCTACAATGAGCAGTTCTTC. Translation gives CSVEDFGGRAAYNEQFF.

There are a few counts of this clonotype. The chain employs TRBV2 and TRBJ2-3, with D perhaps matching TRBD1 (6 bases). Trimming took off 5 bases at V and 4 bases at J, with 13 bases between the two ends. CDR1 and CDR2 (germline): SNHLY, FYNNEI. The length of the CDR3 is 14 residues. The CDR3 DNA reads TGTGCCAGCAGTACAGGGTTCATGGCAGATACGCAGTATTTT. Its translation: CASSTGFMADTQYF.

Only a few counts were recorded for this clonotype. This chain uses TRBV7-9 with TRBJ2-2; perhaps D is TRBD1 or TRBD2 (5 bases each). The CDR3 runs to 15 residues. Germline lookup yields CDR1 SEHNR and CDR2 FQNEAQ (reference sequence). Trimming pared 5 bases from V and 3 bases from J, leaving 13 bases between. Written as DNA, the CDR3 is TGTGCCAGCAGCATAATGAGAGGGGACACCGGGGAGCTGTTTTTT. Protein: CASSIMRGDTGELFF.

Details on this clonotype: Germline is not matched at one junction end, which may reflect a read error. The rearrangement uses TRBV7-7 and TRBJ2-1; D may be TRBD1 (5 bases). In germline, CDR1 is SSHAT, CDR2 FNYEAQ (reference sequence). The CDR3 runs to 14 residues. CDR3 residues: CASSPRADYNEQFF. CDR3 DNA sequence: TGTGCTAGCAGCCCCAGGGCGGATTACAATGAGCAGTTCTTC.

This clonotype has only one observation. CDR3 nucleotide sequence: TGTGCCAGCAGCCAGATCCTCACAGATACGCAGTATTTT. Translated, it gives CASSQILTDTQYF. The chain links TRBV3-1 to TRBJ2-3; D not resolved. Germline V gene data show CDR1 as LGHDT and CDR2 as YNNKEL (reference sequence). V gave up 3 bases and J gave up 2 bases, with 6 bases separating them. The CDR3 consists of 13 residues.

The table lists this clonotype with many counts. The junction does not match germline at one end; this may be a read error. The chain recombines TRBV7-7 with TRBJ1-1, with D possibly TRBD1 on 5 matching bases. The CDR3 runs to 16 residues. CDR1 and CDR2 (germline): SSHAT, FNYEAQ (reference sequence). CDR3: CASSLAVEGMNTEAFF. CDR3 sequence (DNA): TGTGCTAGCAGCTTAGCCGTGGAGGGGATGAACACTGAAGCTTTCTTT.

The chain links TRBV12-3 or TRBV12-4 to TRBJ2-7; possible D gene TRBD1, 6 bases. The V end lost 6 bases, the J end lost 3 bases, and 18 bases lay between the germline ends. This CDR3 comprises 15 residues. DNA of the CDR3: TGTGCCAGCAGCTGGGGGTCAGGGGAATTCTACGAGCAGTACTTC. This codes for CASSWGSGEFYEQYF.

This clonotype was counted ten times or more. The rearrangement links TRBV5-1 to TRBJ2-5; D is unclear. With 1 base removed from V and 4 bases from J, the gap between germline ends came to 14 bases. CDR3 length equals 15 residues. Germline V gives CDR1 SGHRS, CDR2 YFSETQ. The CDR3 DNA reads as TGCGCCAGCAGCTTGACAGCACCCTGGGGAGAGACCCAGTACTTC. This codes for CASSLTAPWGETQYF.

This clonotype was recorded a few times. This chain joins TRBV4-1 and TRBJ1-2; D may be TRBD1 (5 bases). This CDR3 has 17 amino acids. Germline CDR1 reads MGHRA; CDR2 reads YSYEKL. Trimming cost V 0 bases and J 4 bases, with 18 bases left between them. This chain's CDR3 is CASSQDLLSRGLYGYTF. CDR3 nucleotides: TGCGCCAGCAGCCAAGATCTTCTTTCTAGGGGTCTCTATGGCTACACCTTC.

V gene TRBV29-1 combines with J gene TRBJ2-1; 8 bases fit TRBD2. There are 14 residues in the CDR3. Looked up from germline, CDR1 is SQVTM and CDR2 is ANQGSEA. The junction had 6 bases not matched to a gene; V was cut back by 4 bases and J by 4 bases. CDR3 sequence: CSVGPAGEYNEQFF. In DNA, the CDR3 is TGCAGCGTTGGACCAGCGGGGGAGTACAATGAGCAGTTCTTC.

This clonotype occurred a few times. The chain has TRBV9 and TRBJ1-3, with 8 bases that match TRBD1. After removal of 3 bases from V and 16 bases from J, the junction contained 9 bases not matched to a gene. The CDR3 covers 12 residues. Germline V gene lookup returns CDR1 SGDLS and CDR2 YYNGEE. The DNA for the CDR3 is TGTGCCAGCAGCGCAGGGACAGGTCCTCTGTATTTT. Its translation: CASSAGTGPLYF.

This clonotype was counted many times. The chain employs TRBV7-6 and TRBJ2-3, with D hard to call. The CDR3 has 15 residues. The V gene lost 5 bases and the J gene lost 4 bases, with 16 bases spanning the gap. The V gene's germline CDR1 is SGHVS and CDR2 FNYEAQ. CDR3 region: CASSPSSGFADTQYF. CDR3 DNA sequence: TGTGCCAGCAGCCCCTCATCGGGTTTCGCAGATACGCAGTATTTT.

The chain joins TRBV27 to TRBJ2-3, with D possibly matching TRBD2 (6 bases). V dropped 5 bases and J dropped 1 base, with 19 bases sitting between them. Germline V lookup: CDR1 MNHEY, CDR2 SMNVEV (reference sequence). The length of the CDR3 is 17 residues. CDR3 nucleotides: TGTGCCAGCAGTCCCCTACGGGGTAGCGGACGCACAGATACGCAGTATTTT. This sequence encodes CASSPLRGSGRTDTQYF.

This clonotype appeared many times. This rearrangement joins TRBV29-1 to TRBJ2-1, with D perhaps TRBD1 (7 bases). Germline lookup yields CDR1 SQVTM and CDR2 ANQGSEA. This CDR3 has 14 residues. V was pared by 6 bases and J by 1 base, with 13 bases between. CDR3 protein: CSVEQGTSYNEQFF. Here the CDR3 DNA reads TGCAGCGTAGAACAGGGGACTTCCTACAATGAGCAGTTCTTC.

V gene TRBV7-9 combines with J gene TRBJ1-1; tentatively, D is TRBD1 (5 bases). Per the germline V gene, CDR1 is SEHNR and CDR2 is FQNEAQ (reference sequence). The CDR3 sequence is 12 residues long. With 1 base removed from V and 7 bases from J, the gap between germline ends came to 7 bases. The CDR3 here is CASSLGGLEAFF. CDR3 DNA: TGTGCCAGCAGCTTAGGGGGACTTGAAGCTTTCTTT.

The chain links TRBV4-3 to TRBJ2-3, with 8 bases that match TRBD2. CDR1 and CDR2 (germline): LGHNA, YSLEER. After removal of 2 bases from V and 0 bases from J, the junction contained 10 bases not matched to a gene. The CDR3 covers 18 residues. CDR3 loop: CASSQKFRSSGSTDTQYF. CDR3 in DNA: TGCGCCAGCAGCCAAAAGTTCAGATCTAGCGGGAGCACAGATACGCAGTATTTT.

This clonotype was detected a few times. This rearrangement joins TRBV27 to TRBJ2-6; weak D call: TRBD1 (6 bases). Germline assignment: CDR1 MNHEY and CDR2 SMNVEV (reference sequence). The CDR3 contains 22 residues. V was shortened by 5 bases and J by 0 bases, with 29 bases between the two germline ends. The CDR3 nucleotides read TGTGCCAGCAGTACCAATACCCCCGTGACAGGAGACGGCTACTCTGGGGCCAACGTCCTGACTTTC. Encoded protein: CASSTNTPVTGDGYSGANVLTF.